One sample yielded the 4 T cell receptor beta chains listed below, sequenced in a study of cytomegalovirus exposure and HLA in healthy donors. The PCR had 60 Vbeta and 13 Jbeta primers. Clones were read by immunoSEQ multiplex PCR, and TCRdb kept only the in-frame ones, dropping some. The sample has around 50,000 clones; 72% are singletons. Sequences were obtained from PBMCs. The receptors stem from a woman in her fifties or sixties in good health and CMV-seropositive.

The chain links TRBV7-2 to TRBJ1-1, with D unresolved. CDR3 length equals 12 residues. V lost 5 bases and J 2 bases, leaving 6 bases between the germline ends. The germline gives CDR1 SGHTA, CDR2 FQGNSA. CDR3 amino acids: CASSTYNTEAFF. In DNA, the CDR3 is TGTGCCAGCAGCACTTATAACACTGAAGCTTTCTTT. The variable domain in full, completed from reference TRBV7-2 and TRBJ1-1, reads GAGVSQSPSNKVTEKGKDVELRCDPISGHTALYWYRQSLGQGLEFLIYFQGNSAPDKSGLPSDRFSAERTGGSVSTLTIQRTQQEDSAVYLCASSTYNTEAFFGQGTRLTVV.

The chain couples TRBV9 to TRBJ2-1; D is perhaps TRBD1 (7 bases). The length of the CDR3 is 15 residues. Germline values: CDR1 SGDLS, CDR2 YYNGEE. Trimming left V 4 bases short and J 3 bases short, with 14 bases between. CDR3 amino acids: CASSPGGGFYNEQFF. CDR3 sequence (DNA): TGTGCCAGCAGCCCTGGAGGGGGCTTCTACAATGAGCAGTTCTTC.

This chain connects TRBV6-8 to TRBJ1-5; possibly TRBD1 for D (6 bases). V dropped 9 bases and J dropped 1 base, with 13 bases sitting between them. Germline CDR1 and CDR2: MNHGY and SAAAGT. This CDR3 contains 14 residues. CDR3 loop: CARAFRGSNQPQHF. DNA of the CDR3: TGTGCCAGGGCCTTCAGGGGAAGCAATCAGCCCCAGCATTTT.

V gene TRBV11-2 combines with J gene TRBJ2-7; 9 bases line up with TRBD2. CDR1 and CDR2 (germline): SGHAT, FQNNGV. J was trimmed by 7 bases and V by 1 base; bases with no gene match: 8. This CDR3 contains 15 residues. As DNA, the CDR3 is TGTGCCAGCAGCTTAGTCAGTAGCGGGAGCGGGGAGCAGTACTTC. Its protein is CASSLVSSGSGEQYF.